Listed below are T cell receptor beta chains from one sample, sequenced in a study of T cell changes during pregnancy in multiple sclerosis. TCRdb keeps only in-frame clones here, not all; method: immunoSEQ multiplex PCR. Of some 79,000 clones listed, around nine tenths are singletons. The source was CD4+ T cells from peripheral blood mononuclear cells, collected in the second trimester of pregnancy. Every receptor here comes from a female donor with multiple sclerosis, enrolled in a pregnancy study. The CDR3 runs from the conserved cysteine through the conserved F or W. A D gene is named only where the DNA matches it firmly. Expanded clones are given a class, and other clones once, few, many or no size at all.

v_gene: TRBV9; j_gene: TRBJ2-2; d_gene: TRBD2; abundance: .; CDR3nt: TGTGCCAGCAGCGCCCGGACTAGCGGGACCGGGGAGCTGTTTTTT; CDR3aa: CASSARTSGTGELFF
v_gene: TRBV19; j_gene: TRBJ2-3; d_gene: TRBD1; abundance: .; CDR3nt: TGTGCCAGTAGTCAACATACCGGGACAGGGAGAGATACGCAGTATTTT; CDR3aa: CASSQHTGTGRDTQYF
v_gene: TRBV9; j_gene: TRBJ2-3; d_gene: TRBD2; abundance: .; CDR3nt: TGTGCCAGCAGCCCCGGGGCTAGCGGACGACACACAGATACGCAGTATTTT; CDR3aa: CASSPGASGRHTDTQYF
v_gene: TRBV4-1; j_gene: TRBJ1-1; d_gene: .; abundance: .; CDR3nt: TGCGCCAGCAGCCAAGACGGGGGACTGGACCTCACTGAAGCTTTCTTT; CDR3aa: CASSQDGGLDLTEAFF
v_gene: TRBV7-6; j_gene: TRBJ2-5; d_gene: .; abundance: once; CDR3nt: TGTGCCAGCAGCTTAGCCTACGGTCCGGGGCAAGAGACCCAGTACTTC; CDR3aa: CASSLAYGPGQETQYF
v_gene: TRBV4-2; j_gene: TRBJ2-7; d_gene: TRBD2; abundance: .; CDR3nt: TGTGCCAGCAGCCACCCTAGCGGGAGAGTCTACGAGCAGTACTTC; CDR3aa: CASSHPSGRVYEQYF
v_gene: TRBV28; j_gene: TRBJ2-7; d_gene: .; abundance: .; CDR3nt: TGTGCCAGCAACCCTCAGGGGAGCTCCTACGAGCAGTACTTC; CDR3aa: CASNPQGSSYEQYF
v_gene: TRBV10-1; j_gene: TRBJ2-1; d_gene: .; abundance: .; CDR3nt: TGCGCCCGAATGACTCCCCCCTGGGAGAATGAGCAGTTCTTC; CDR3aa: CARMTPPWENEQFF
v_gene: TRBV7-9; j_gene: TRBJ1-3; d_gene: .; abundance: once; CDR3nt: TGTGCCAGCAGCTTCTACCGGGACACCGATCCTGGAAACACCATATATTTT; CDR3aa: CASSFYRDTDPGNTIYF
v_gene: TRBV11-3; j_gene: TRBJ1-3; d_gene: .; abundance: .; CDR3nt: TGTGCCAGCAGCTTCGGGCAGGGGCTTGGAAACACCATATATTTT; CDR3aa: CASSFGQGLGNTIYF